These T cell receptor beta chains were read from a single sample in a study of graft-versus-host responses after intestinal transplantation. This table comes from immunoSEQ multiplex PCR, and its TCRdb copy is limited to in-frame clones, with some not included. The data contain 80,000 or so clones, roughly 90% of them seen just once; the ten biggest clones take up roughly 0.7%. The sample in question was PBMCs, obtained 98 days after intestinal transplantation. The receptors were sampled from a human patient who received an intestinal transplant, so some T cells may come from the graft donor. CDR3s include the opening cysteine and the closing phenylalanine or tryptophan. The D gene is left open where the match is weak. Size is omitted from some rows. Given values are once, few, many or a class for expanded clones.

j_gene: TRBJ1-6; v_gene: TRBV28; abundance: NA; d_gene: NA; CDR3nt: TGTGCCAGTTTTAATCCGGGCGAATATAATTCACCCCTCCACTTT; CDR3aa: CASFNPGEYNSPLHF
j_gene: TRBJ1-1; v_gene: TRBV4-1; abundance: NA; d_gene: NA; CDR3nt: TGCGCCAGCAGCCACCGACAGCTATCTCCGAACACTGAAGCTTTCTTT; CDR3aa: CASSHRQLSPNTEAFF
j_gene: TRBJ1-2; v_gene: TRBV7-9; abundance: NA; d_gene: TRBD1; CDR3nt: TGTGCCAGCAGCTTAAGAGGGGACAGGGAGCCTAAGGACTACACCTTC; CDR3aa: CASSLRGDREPKDYTF
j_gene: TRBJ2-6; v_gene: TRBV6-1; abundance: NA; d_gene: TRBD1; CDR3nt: TGTGCCAGCAGTGACGGACAGGGTAGTGGGGCCAACGTCCTGACTTTC; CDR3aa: CASSDGQGSGANVLTF
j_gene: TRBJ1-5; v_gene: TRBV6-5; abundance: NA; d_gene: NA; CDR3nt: TGTGCCAGCAGTGATTGGGGGGGACAGCCCCAGCATTTT; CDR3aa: CASSDWGGQPQHF
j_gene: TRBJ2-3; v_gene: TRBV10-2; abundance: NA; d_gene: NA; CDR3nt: TGCGCCAGCAGTGATAGGGATAGCACAGATACGCAGTATTTT; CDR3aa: CASSDRDSTDTQYF
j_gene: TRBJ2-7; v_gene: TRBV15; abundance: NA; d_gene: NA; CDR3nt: TGTGCCACCAGCAGAGAGCGGTCCTACGAGCAGTACTTC; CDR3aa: CATSRERSYEQYF
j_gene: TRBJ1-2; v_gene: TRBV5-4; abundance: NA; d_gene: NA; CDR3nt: TGTGCCAGCAGCTTGGCCGGAATTCCCGGGGGCGAAGGCTACACCTTC; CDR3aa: CASSLAGIPGGEGYTF
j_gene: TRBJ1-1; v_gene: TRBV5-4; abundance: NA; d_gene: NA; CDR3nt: TGTGCCAGCAGCTACGGGGACACTGAAGCTTTCTTT; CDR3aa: CASSYGDTEAFF
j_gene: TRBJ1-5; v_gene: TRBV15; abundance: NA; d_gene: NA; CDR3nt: TGTGCCACCAGATCGAGTGGTAGTCAGCCCCAGCATTTT; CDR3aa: CATRSSGSQPQHF
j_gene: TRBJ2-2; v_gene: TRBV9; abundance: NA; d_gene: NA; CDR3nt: TGTGCCAGCAGCGCCTCCCCTAGCGAATCGAACACCGGGGAGCTGTTTTTT; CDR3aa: CASSASPSESNTGELFF
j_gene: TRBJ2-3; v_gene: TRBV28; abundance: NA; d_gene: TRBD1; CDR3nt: TGTGCCAGCAGTCTGACAGGGCCGGCAGATACGCAGTATTTT; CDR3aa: CASSLTGPADTQYF
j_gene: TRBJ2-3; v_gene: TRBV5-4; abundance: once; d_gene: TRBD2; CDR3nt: TGTGCCAGCAGCTTGGGAACCCGGGGGGGCCTGGGAGATACGCAGTATTTT; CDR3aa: CASSLGTRGGLGDTQYF
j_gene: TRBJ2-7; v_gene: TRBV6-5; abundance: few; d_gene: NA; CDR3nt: TGTGCCAGCAGGGACAGTTACGAGCAGTACTTC; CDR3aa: CASRDSYEQYF
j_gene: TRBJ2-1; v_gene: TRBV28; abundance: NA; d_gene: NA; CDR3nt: TGTGCCAGCAGTTTATTAGGACTTGAGAGCTCCTACAATGAGCAGTTCTTC; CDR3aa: CASSLLGLESSYNEQFF
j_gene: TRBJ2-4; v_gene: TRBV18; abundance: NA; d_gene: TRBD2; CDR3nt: TGTGCCAGCTCACGGGTAGCGGGACTAGCCAAAAACATTCAGTACTTC; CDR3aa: CASSRVAGLAKNIQYF
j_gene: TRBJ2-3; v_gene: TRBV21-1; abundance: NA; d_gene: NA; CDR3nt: TGTGCCAGCAGCCTTCGACTTATGAGCCCTGGAGGGGGAGATACGCAGTATTTT; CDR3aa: CASSLRLMSPGGGDTQYF
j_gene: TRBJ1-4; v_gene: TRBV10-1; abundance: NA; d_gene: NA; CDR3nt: TGCGCCAGCAGCGCCGGGGAATCAACTAATGAAAAACTGTTTTTT; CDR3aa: CASSAGESTNEKLFF
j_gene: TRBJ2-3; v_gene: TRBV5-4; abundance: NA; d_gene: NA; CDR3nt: TGTGCCAGCAGCTTGACAGGGCCAGATACGCAGTATTTT; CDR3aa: CASSLTGPDTQYF
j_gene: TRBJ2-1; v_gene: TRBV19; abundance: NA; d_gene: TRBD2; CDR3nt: TGTGCCAGTAGTATAGAGGGACTAGCGGGGGGTTGGGATGAGCAGTTCTTC; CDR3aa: CASSIEGLAGGWDEQFF
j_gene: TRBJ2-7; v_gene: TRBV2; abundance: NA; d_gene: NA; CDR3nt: TGTGCCAGCAGTAGGGTAGTTGCGAGCTCCTACGAGCAGTACTTC; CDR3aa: CASSRVVASSYEQYF
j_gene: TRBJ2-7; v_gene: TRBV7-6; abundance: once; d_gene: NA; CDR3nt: TGTGCCAGCAGCTTAGGAGACTCCTACGAGCAGTACTTC; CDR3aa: CASSLGDSYEQYF
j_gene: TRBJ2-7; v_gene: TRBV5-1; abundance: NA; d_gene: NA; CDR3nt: TGCGCCAGCAGCTTGTATCCTGCGGGCACCTACGAGCAGTACTTC; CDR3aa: CASSLYPAGTYEQYF
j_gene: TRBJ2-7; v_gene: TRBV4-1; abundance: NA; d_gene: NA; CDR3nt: TGCGCCAGCAGCCAAGATCGTTACGAGCAGTACTTC; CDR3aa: CASSQDRYEQYF
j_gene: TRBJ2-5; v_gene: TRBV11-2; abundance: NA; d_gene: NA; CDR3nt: TGTGCCAGCAGCTTATGGGTGACAGGCAGGGAGACCCAGTACTTC; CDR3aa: CASSLWVTGRETQYF
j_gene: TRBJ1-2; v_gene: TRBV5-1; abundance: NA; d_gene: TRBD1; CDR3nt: TGCGCCAGCAGCCGATTAGGGGGCCAGGATGGCTACACCTTC; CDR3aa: CASSRLGGQDGYTF
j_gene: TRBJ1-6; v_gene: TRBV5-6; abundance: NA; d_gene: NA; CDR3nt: TGTGCCAGCAGCTTGTACTTTTCAGGAAATAATTCACCCCTCCACTTT; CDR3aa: CASSLYFSGNNSPLHF
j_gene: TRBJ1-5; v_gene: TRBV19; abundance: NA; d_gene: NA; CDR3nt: TGTGCCAGTAGTATGCGGGGCCCAGTAGGGTCGCCCCAGCATTTT; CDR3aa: CASSMRGPVGSPQHF
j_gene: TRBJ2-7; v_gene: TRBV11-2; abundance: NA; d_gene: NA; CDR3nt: TGTGCCAGCAGCTTAGATTCCCCGGGGGCTTACGAGCAGTACTTC; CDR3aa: CASSLDSPGAYEQYF
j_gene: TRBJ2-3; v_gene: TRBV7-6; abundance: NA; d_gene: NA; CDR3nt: TGTGCCAGCAGCTTGGCGGTAGCCACAGATACGCAGTATTTT; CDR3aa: CASSLAVATDTQYF
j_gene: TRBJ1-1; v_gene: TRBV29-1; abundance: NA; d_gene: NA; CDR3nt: TGCAGCGTTGAATCGCTGGGGACTGAAGCTTTCTTT; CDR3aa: CSVESLGTEAFF
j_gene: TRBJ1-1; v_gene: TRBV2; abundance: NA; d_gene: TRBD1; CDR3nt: TGTGCCAGCAGGCCGACAGGGACCATGAACACTGAAGCTTTCTTT; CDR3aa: CASRPTGTMNTEAFF
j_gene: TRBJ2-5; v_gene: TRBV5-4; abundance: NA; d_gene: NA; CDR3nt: TGTGCCAGCACCCTAGACGGACGTACGAGGGCCCAGTACTTC; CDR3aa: CASTLDGRTRAQYF
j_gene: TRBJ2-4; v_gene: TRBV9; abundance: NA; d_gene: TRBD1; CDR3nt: TGTGCCAGCAGCGTAGCTCCACAGGGGTGGGACATTCAGTACTTC; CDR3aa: CASSVAPQGWDIQYF
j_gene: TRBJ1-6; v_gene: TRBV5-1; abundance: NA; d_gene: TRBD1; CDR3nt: TGCGCCAGCAGCCCCTTGACAGGGACTCTGGATAATTCACCCCTCCACTTT; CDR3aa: CASSPLTGTLDNSPLHF
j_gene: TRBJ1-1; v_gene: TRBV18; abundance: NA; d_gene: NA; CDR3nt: TGTGCCAGCTCACTCGGCCGGGACACGAACACTGAAGCTTTCTTT; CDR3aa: CASSLGRDTNTEAFF
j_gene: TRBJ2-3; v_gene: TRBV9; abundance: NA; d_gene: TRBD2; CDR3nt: TGTGCCAGCAGCGCCGGACTAGCGAGCACAGATACGCAGTATTTT; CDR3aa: CASSAGLASTDTQYF
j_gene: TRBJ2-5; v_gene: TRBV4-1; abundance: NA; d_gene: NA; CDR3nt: TGCGCCAGCAGCCAAGCCGTCAGCGAGACCCAGTACTTC; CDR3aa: CASSQAVSETQYF
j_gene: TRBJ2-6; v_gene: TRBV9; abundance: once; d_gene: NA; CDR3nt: TGTGCCAGCAGCGTACAAACCAGGGTGGCGGGGGCCAACGTCCTGACTTTC; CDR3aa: CASSVQTRVAGANVLTF
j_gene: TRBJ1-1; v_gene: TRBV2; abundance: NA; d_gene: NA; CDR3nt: TGTGCCAGCAGTGGACAGTACATGAACACTGAAGCTTTCTTT; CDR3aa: CASSGQYMNTEAFF
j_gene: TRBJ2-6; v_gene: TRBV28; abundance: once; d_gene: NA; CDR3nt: TGTGCCAGCGAACTCACTGGGGCCAACGTCCTGACTTTC; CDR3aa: CASELTGANVLTF
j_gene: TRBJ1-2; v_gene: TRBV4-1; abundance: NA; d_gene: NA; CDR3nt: TGCGCCAGCAGCCAAGAGGTCCCCGTCGGGGGGGCAAACTATGGCTACACCTTC; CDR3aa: CASSQEVPVGGANYGYTF
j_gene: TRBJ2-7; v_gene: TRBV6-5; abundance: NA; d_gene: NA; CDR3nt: TGTGCCAGCAGGGGACACTTGCCCGGTCGGGAGCAGTACTTC; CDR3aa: CASRGHLPGREQYF
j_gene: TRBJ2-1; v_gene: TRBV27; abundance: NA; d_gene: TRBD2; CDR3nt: TGTGCCAGCAGTTCCCGGGCTAGCGGTTCCTACAATGAGCAGTTCTTC; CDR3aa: CASSSRASGSYNEQFF
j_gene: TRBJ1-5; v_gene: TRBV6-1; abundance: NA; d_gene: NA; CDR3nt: TGTGCCACGACAGTCCTTAGCAATCAGCCCCAGCATTTT; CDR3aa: CATTVLSNQPQHF
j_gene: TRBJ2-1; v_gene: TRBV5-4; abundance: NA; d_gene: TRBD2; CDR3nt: TGTGCCAGCAGCTTGTTACTAGCGGGAGTTCGTGAGCAGTTCTTC; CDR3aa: CASSLLLAGVREQFF
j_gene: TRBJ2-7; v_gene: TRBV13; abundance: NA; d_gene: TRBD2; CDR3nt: TGTGCCAGCAGCTTAGGGACTAGCGGCTACGAGCAGTACTTC; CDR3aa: CASSLGTSGYEQYF
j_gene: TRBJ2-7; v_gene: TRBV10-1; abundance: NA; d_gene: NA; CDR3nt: TGCGCCAGCAGTTCTAGCGACCCCTACGAGCAGTACTTC; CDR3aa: CASSSSDPYEQYF
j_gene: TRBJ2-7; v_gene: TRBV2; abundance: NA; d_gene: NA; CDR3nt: TGTGCCAGCAGTGAATCCCAGGGGCCATCCTACGAGCAGTACTTC; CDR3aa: CASSESQGPSYEQYF
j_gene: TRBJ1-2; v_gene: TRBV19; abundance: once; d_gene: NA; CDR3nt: TGTGCCAGTAGTATATGGCCAGATCCTAACTATGACTACACCTTC; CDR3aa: CASSIWPDPNYDYTF